This TCR beta chain was captured by sequencing in a study of blood T cell repertoires in COVID-19. With 0 bases clipped from V and 4 bases from J, the junction kept 2 bases outside the gene matches. CDR3 length: 16 residues. Germline CDR1 is MNHEY and CDR2 is SVGAGI. Seattle's cohort entered during active infection and was followed longitudinally. Per the study methods: Estimated nucleated cell counts came from reference gene primer amplification. TCRdb's copy holds only in-frame clones and misses some; the assay was immunoSEQ multiplex PCR. D and trimming come from the DNA, and the V and J calls and clone size come from that table. Among about 160,000 clones listed, 80% to 90% were seen once.

Sequences were obtained from peripheral blood. The chain couples TRBV6-5 to TRBJ2-1; TRBD1 matches 11 bases. This receptor was obtained from a woman aged 45-60 years with COVID-19, enrolled during active disease. The chain's CDR3 is CASSYSGTGGYNEQFF. For the CDR3, the DNA is TGTGCCAGCAGTTACTCAGGGACAGGGGGTTACAATGAGCAGTTCTTC.